The 17 T cell receptor beta chains listed next were all sequenced from one sample in a study of shared clonotypes between healthy human individuals. Sequenced by immunoSEQ multiplex PCR; TCRdb stores in-frame clones only, minus some. The table includes about a million clones, approximately 76% detected once. Sequenced sample: memory CD4+ T cells sorted from blood. Subset indicated: CD45RA-negative fraction. Every receptor here comes from a man aged 18 to 30 in good health.

The rearrangement uses TRBV7-9 and TRBJ2-7, with TRBD2 as a possible D gene (7 bases). Trimming removed 3 bases at V and 2 bases at J, with 17 bases between. Germline loops: CDR1 SEHNR, CDR2 FQNEAQ (reference sequence). This CDR3 comprises 16 residues. The CDR3 is CASSFPRGGAPYEQYF. As DNA, the CDR3 is TGTGCCAGCAGCTTTCCTAGGGGGGGCGCACCCTACGAGCAGTACTTC.

Many counts were recorded for this clone. The chain joins TRBV7-2 to TRBJ2-7; D remains unclear. The CDR3 runs to 15 residues. Germline V CDR1 and CDR2: SGHTA, FQGNSA. The V and J ends lost 3 bases and 3 bases respectively, with 15 bases between them. The CDR3 sequence: CASSFKGNSHYEQYF. The CDR3 nucleotides read TGTGCCAGCAGCTTTAAGGGTAACTCCCACTACGAGCAGTACTTC.

J is TRBJ2-5 and V is TRBV2, with a weak D call TRBD2 (6 bases). V shed 6 bases and J shed 2 bases, with 19 bases lying between them. The germline CDR1 and CDR2 sequences are SNHLY and FYNNEI. This CDR3 region has 16 residues. CDR3 DNA sequence: TGTGCCAGCAGCCGCGGGACTGAGAGCAGACAAGAGACCCAGTACTTC. Protein: CASSRGTESRQETQYF.

The V gene is TRBV5-6, the J gene TRBJ1-2; D is uncertain. The CDR3 extends over 14 amino acids. Trimming shortened V by 6 bases and J by 5 bases, and 17 bases separated the two germline ends. The germline gives CDR1 SGHDT, CDR2 YYEEEE. The CDR3 is CASTSKSRYYGYTF. CDR3 nucleotides: TGTGCCAGCACTTCGAAGTCCAGGTATTATGGCTACACCTTC. The whole variable domain, remainder taken from reference TRBV5-6 and TRBJ1-2, is DAGVTQSPTHLIKTRGQQVTLRCSPKSGHDTVSWYQQALGQGPQFIFQYYEEEERQRGNFPDRFSGHQFPNYSSELNVNALLLGDSALYLCASTSKSRYYGYTFGSGTRLTVV.

V gene TRBV11-2 combines with J gene TRBJ2-7; 14 bases align to TRBD2. This CDR3 has 16 residues. In germline, CDR1 is SGHAT, CDR2 FQNNGV. J gave up 0 bases and V 5 bases, and 3 bases lay outside the gene matches. The DNA for the CDR3 is TGTGCCAGCAGCCGGACTAGCGGGGGGAGCTCCTACGAGCAGTACTTC. Its translation: CASSRTSGGSSYEQYF.

In its sample, this clone was seen once. This chain links TRBV10-3 with TRBJ2-7; the match to TRBD2 covers 9 bases. CDR1 and CDR2 from the germline V gene are ENHRY and SYGVKD. V lost 0 bases to trimming and J lost 6 bases; unmatched junction nucleotides: 6. The CDR3 runs 15 residues. CDR3 sequence: CAISESVAGESEQYF. The CDR3 DNA follows: TGTGCCATCAGTGAGTCTGTAGCGGGAGAGTCCGAGCAGTACTTC.

V usage is TRBV6-5 and J usage is TRBJ1-5, with 7 nucleotides matching TRBD1. This CDR3 has 14 amino acids. J lost 5 bases, V lost 6 bases, and 7 bases had no gene match. Germline V gene data show CDR1 as MNHEY and CDR2 as SVGAGI. The CDR3 DNA sequence: TGTGCCAGCAGAAAACGACAGGGACATCAGCCCCAGCATTTT. This translates into CASRKRQGHQPQHF.

The CDR3 loop reads CASTTTSGEFYEQYF. Here the CDR3 DNA reads TGTGCCAGTACCACGACTAGCGGAGAGTTCTACGAGCAGTACTTC. V gene TRBV19 combines with J gene TRBJ2-7, with 9 bases matching TRBD2. This CDR3 region has 15 residues. Germline CDR1 and CDR2: LNHDA and SQIVND (reference sequence). The ends lost 7 bases at V and 3 bases at J; junction bases unmatched: 10.

This clone was observed once. In DNA, the CDR3 is TGTGCCAGCAGTGAACGCAGAGGAGAGCTAAACAGCATTCAGTACTTC. Amino acid sequence: CASSERRGELNSIQYF. This chain uses TRBV6-1 with TRBJ2-4, with no clear D. Trimming stripped 2 bases from V and 9 bases from J, with 20 bases between. The germline V gene encodes CDR1 MNHNS and CDR2 SASEGT. The CDR3 runs 16 residues.

The chain recombines TRBV29-1 with TRBJ2-3; D gene uncertain. Germline lookup yields CDR1 SQVTM and CDR2 ANQGSEA. The V end was cut by 7 bases, the J end by 2 bases, with 10 bases between. This CDR3 region has 12 residues. The CDR3 bases are TGCAGCGGGGAAGCGACCACAGATACGCAGTATTTT. Encoded protein: CSGEATTDTQYF.

V is TRBV10-1 and J is TRBJ2-1, with 7 bases fitting TRBD1. Germline V lookup: CDR1 WNHNN, CDR2 SYGVQD (reference sequence). V dropped 4 bases and J dropped 5; count of bases not matched to a gene: 11. The CDR3 extends over 16 amino acids. CDR3 nucleotide sequence: TGCGCCAGCAGTGGAACCCCCAGGACAGGCCACAATGAGCAGTTCTTC. It is translated as CASSGTPRTGHNEQFF.

This chain uses TRBV10-3 with TRBJ1-2, with a tentative D call TRBD1 (5 bases). This CDR3 comprises 15 residues. The germline V gene encodes CDR1 ENHRY and CDR2 SYGVKD. Deletions cut 6 bases from V and 4 bases from J, with 18 bases between. The CDR3: CAISPPQGSSYGYTF. CDR3 DNA: TGTGCCATCAGCCCCCCCCAGGGCTCAAGCTATGGCTACACCTTC.

This chain links TRBV5-1 with TRBJ2-1, with 12 bases lining up with TRBD2. The germline V gene has CDR1 SGHRS and CDR2 YFSETQ. This CDR3 is built from 15 residues. Germline trimming cut 5 bases from V and 8 bases from J; bases unmatched to any gene: 8. CDR3 sequence (DNA): TGCGCCAGCAGACCGACTAGCGGGAGTTCGCATGAGCAGTTCTTC. Protein: CASRPTSGSSHEQFF. The whole variable domain, remainder taken from reference TRBV5-1 and TRBJ2-1, is KAGVTQTPRYLIKTRGQQVTLSCSPISGHRSVSWYQQTPGQGLQFLFEYFSETQRNKGNFPGRFSGRQFSNSRSEMNVSTLELGDSALYLCASRPTSGSSHEQFFGPGTRLTVL.

This clone was seen more than once but under ten times. CDR3 in DNA: TGCGCCAGCAGCCAAGAAGAGCAGCTAATTCGGAATCAGCCCCAGCATTTT. It codes for CASSQEEQLIRNQPQHF. This chain joins TRBV4-1 and TRBJ1-5; D remains ambiguous. V dropped 0 bases and J dropped 4 bases, with 16 bases sitting between them. Germline assignment: CDR1 MGHRA and CDR2 YSYEKL. The CDR3 is made up of 17 amino acids.

The chain uses TRBV29-1 and TRBJ1-1, with 7 bases identical to TRBD1. Germline CDR1 reads SQVTM; CDR2 reads ANQGSEA. V gave up 5 bases and J gave up 4 bases; unmatched junction bases: 4. The CDR3 has 12 amino acids. The CDR3 is CSVMTGSTEAFF. CDR3 nucleotides: TGCAGCGTTATGACAGGGAGCACTGAAGCTTTCTTT.

V gene TRBV5-8 combines with J gene TRBJ2-3; TRBD2 might be the D (5 bases). Germline lookup yields CDR1 SGHTS and CDR2 YDEGEE. The CDR3 contains 12 residues. Trimming pared 3 bases from V and 6 bases from J, leaving 8 bases between. For the CDR3, the DNA is TGTGCCAGCAGCTACCGCGGGGATACGCAGTATTTT. Translated, it gives CASSYRGDTQYF.

The chain combines TRBV11-2 with TRBJ2-2, with 9 bases identical to TRBD1. Losses at the gene ends were 7 bases for V and 6 bases for J; bases not matched to a gene: 6. The CDR3 extends over 14 amino acids. CDR1 SGHAT and CDR2 FQNNGV come from the germline V gene. CDR3 region: CASIGQGTSGELFF. The CDR3 nucleotides read TGTGCCAGCATCGGACAGGGGACGTCCGGGGAGCTGTTTTTT.